Each of the 18 T cell receptor beta chains below was sequenced from the same sample in a study of neurological immune-mediated disorders. TCRdb re-called the 5' RACE reads through MiXCR, storing one row per CDR3 protein. In the table there are about 17,000 distinct CDR3 sequences, roughly 3% of which are singletons. Sample: CD8+ T cells from blood. The receptors originated from a woman aged 40 to 50 in good health.

The table lists this clonotype with many counts. This chain links TRBV5-1 with TRBJ2-7; 10 bases are shared with TRBD1. V lost 4 bases and J lost 3; bases outside the gene matches: 4. The CDR3 is 14 amino acids. Germline values: CDR1 SGHRS, CDR2 YFSETQ. This CDR3 is CASSPGTGVYEQYF. In nucleotides, the CDR3 is TGCGCCAGCAGCCCCGGGACAGGGGTCTACGAGCAGTACTTC.

This clonotype showed up many times. This chain links TRBV14 with TRBJ2-7; TRBD1 matches at 7 bases. This CDR3 is 13 amino acids long. J was trimmed by 6 bases and V by 3 bases; bases with no gene match: 5. The germline CDR1 and CDR2 sequences are SGHDN and FVKESK. CDR3 coding DNA: TGTGCCAGCAGCCAGCTATACAGGGGCGAGCAGTACTTC. Translation: CASSQLYRGEQYF.

In its sample, this clonotype was seen many times. The chain combines TRBV6-4 with TRBJ1-6; 8 bases map to TRBD1. CDR3 length equals 14 residues. J gave up 5 bases and V 3 bases, and 0 bases lay outside the gene matches. CDR1 is MRHNA and CDR2 is SNTAGT in the germline V gene. CDR3 bases: TGTGCCAGCAGTGAGACAGGGGATAATTCACCCCTCCACTTT. Residues: CASSETGDNSPLHF.

V usage is TRBV28 and J usage is TRBJ2-7; possible D gene TRBD2, 5 bases. V lost 3 bases, J lost 2 bases, and 26 bases lay in between. The CDR3 has 19 amino acids. Germline V gene data show CDR1 as MDHEN and CDR2 as SYDVKM. Here the CDR3 DNA reads TGTGCCAGCAGTTTCGTACGCCCGGGTGCGGGCACCCCTACCTACGAGCAGTACTTC. Encoded protein: CASSFVRPGAGTPTYEQYF.

In this sample, this clonotype turned up many times. Here the CDR3 reads CASSFPRVAEANYGYTF. CDR3 coding DNA: TGTGCCAGCAGCTTCCCCCGGGTCGCGGAGGCCAACTATGGCTACACCTTC. The rearrangement links TRBV7-8 to TRBJ1-2; D call uncertain. V was cut by 3 bases and J by 2 bases, with 19 bases left in between. CDR3 length equals 17 residues. Germline CDR1 is SGHVS and CDR2 is FQNEAQ.

In its sample, this clonotype was seen many times. V gene TRBV12-3 or TRBV12-4 combines with J gene TRBJ2-2; D ambiguous. Trimming removed 6 bases at V and 5 bases at J, with 4 bases between. CDR3 length equals 11 residues. CDR3 in amino acids: CASSITGELFF. CDR3 DNA sequence: TGTGCCAGCAGCATAACCGGGGAGCTGTTTTTT.

This clonotype was recorded at least ten times. DNA of the CDR3: TGTGCCAGCAGTTACCTCGACGAGCCTAGCACAGATACGCAGTATTTT. Protein product: CASSYLDEPSTDTQYF. The rearrangement uses TRBV6-6 and TRBJ2-3; no reliable D call. The CDR3 runs 16 residues. CDR1 and CDR2 (germline): MNHNY, SVGAGI (reference sequence). Trimming took off 2 bases at V and 0 bases at J, with 12 bases between the two ends.

This clonotype has at least ten counts. This sequence joins TRBV27 and TRBJ1-6; D unclear. The CDR3 loop spans 15 amino acids. V was clipped by 6 bases and J by 13 bases, with 22 bases between them. Germline V gives CDR1 MNHEY, CDR2 SMNVEV (reference sequence). The CDR3 spells CASSSDEFGGDPLHF. CDR3 nucleotide sequence: TGTGCCAGCAGCTCCGACGAGTTCGGCGGAGATCCCCTCCACTTT.

This clonotype was seen ten or more times. This chain joins TRBV4-2 and TRBJ2-7; TRBD2 matches 9 bases. The germline CDR1 and CDR2 sequences are LGHNA and YNFKEQ. This CDR3 comprises 17 residues. V lost 1 base to trimming and J lost 5 bases; unmatched junction nucleotides: 12. This chain's CDR3 is CASSQAGAGGPTDEQYF. CDR3 coding DNA: TGTGCCAGCAGCCAAGCAGGCGCGGGAGGGCCGACGGACGAGCAGTACTTC.

This clonotype was observed many times. Germline and junction disagree at one end, which may indicate a read error. This chain links TRBV7-7 with TRBJ2-5; TRBD2 matches at 8 bases. Germline CDR1 is SSHAT and CDR2 is FNYEAQ (reference sequence). This CDR3 has 14 amino acids. This CDR3 is CASSLTGRGETQYF. DNA for the CDR3: TGTGCTAGCAGCTTAACCGGGAGGGGAGAGACCCAGTACTTC.

This clonotype was seen ten or more times. This chain uses TRBV28 with TRBJ2-7; a weak D match, TRBD1 (5 bases). The germline gives CDR1 MDHEN, CDR2 SYDVKM. The V end was cut by 2 bases, the J end by 3 bases, with 8 bases between. This CDR3 is built from 13 residues. The CDR3 DNA follows: TGTGCCAGCAGTTTAAAACAGGACTACGAGCAGTACTTC. Its translation: CASSLKQDYEQYF.

By sample fraction, this clonotype is medium-sized. An end of the junction does not agree with germline; a read error may underlie this. The chain combines TRBV5-6 with TRBJ2-1; TRBD2 aligns across 13 bases. This CDR3 contains 13 residues. Germline values: CDR1 SGHDT, CDR2 YYEEEE. The CDR3 DNA reads TGTGCCAGCAGCTTCGCAAGGACTAGCGGGAGTGGCTTC. It specifies CASSFARTSGSGF.

Ten or more counts support this clonotype. The chain is built from TRBV7-9 and TRBJ1-5; the match to TRBD1 covers 7 bases. Germline V gene data show CDR1 as SEHNR and CDR2 as FQNEAQ (reference sequence). The CDR3 length is 19 residues. Trimming at V came to 4 bases and at J to 3 bases, leaving 18 bases not matched to a gene. CDR3 sequence (DNA): TGTGCCAGCAGCTCCGCGCCTCAACAGGGGCGAATTAACAATCAGCCCCAGCATTTT. It translates to CASSSAPQQGRINNQPQHF.

This clonotype was seen a few times. The rearrangement uses TRBV18 and TRBJ1-1; D not certain. V dropped 3 bases and J dropped 5 bases, with 13 bases sitting between them. CDR3 length: 14 amino acids. Germline CDR1 and CDR2: KGHSH and LQKENI. DNA of the CDR3: TGTGCCAGCTCACCGCCGGTGGCGAGAACTGAAGCTTTCTTT. It translates to CASSPPVARTEAFF.

Ten or more counts support this clonotype. The V and J genes are TRBV28 and TRBJ2-2; 8 bases are a match to TRBD1. The CDR3 has 15 amino acids. Germline assignment: CDR1 MDHEN and CDR2 SYDVKM. The junction had 3 bases not matched to a gene; V was cut back by 5 bases and J by 1 base. The DNA for the CDR3 is TGTGCCAGCAGTCTGACAGGGGTGAACACCGGGGAGCTGTTTTTT. Protein: CASSLTGVNTGELFF.

The sample holds many counts of this clonotype. CDR3 in amino acids: CASSYSVRDRVPDTQYF. As DNA, the CDR3 is TGTGCCAGCAGTTACTCCGTCCGGGACAGGGTGCCAGATACGCAGTATTTT. The chain has TRBV6-5 and TRBJ2-3; TRBD1 aligns across 9 bases. V lost 0 bases and J lost 4; bases outside the gene matches: 8. Germline CDR1 reads MNHEY; CDR2 reads SVGAGI. The CDR3 sequence is 17 residues long.

In its sample, this clonotype was seen many times. The chain combines TRBV5-1 with TRBJ2-7, with D possibly being TRBD2 (6 bases). This CDR3 spans 15 amino acids. Germline CDR1 reads SGHRS; CDR2 reads YFSETQ. Trimming pared 3 bases from V and 3 bases from J, leaving 16 bases between. DNA for the CDR3: TGCGCCAGCAGCTGGACCACGGGACTCCGCTACGAGCAGTACTTC. It encodes CASSWTTGLRYEQYF.

This clonotype has at least ten counts. V usage is TRBV10-1 and J usage is TRBJ2-3; D is unresolved. The CDR3 extends over 13 amino acids. Trimming took 5 bases from V and 2 from J, leaving 8 bases between them. Germline lookup yields CDR1 WNHNN and CDR2 SYGVQD (reference sequence). The CDR3, as DNA: TGCGCCAGCAGTAACGGCCTCACAGATACGCAGTATTTT. Protein sequence: CASSNGLTDTQYF.